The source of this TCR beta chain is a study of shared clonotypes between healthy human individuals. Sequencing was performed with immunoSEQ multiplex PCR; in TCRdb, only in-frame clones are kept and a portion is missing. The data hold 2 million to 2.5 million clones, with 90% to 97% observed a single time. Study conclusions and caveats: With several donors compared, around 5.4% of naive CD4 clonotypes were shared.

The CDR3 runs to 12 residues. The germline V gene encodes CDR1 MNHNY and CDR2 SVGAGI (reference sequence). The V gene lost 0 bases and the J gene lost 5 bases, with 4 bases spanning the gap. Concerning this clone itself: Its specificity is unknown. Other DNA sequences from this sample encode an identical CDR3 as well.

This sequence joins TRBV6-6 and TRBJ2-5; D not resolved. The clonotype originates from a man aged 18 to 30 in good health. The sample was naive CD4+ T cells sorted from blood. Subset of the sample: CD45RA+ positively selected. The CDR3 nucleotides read TGTGCCAGCAGTTACTCCTCCGAGACCCAGTACTTC. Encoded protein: CASSYSSETQYF.